This T cell receptor (beta chain) was profiled in a study of T cells in Graves' hyperthyroidism and ophthalmopathy. Study results and limitations: Most clonotypes that expanded in the thyroid above 0.001 also showed up in blood.

This clonotype was recorded many times. No antigen is known for it. Amplification of TCR beta CDR3 regions was performed using RNA transcripts as template. The TCR CDR3 was amplified in a first-round RT-PCR using the HTBI primer set. TCRdb recomputed calls from the multiplex PCR reads with MiXCR, one row per CDR3 protein. The table records more than 300,000 distinct CDR3 sequences, approximately 18% of them present only once. Sequenced material: blood. The clonotype originates from a young woman with Graves' hyperthyroidism that later progressed to Graves' ophthalmopathy.

For the CDR3, the DNA is TGTGCCAGCTCCGGAGCTAGTGAAAAACTGTTTTTT. This sequence encodes CASSGASEKLFF. The chain combines TRBV28 with TRBJ1-4; D gene ambiguous. The CDR3 runs 12 residues. The germline V gene encodes CDR1 MDHEN and CDR2 SYDVKM. The ends were cut back, 8 bases at V and 7 bases at J, with 11 bases in the middle.